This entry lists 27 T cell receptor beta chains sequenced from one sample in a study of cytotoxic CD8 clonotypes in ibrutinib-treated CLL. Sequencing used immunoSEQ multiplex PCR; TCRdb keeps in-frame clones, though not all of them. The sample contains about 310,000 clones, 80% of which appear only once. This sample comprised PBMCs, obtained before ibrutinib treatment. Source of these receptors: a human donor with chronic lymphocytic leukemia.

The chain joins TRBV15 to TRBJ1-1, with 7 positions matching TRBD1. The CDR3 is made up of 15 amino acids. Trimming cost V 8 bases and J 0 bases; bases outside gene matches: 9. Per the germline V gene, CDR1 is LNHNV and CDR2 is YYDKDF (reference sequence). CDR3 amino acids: CATDDRDPMNTEAFF. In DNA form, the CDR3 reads TGTGCCACCGACGACAGGGACCCCATGAACACTGAAGCTTTCTTT.

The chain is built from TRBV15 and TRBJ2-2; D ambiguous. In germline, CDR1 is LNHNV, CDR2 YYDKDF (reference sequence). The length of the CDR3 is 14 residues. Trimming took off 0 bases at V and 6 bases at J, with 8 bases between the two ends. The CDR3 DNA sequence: TGTGCCACCAGCAGAGATATAATGGCCGGGGAGCTGTTTTTT. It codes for CATSRDIMAGELFF.

For the CDR3, the DNA is TGTGCCAGCAGCATAGGACAGGGGGCTGCTGGAAACACCATATATTTT. It translates to CASSIGQGAAGNTIYF. V and J are TRBV7-8 and TRBJ1-3, with 11 nucleotides matching TRBD1. CDR3 length: 16 residues. Trimming cost V 5 bases and J 2 bases; bases outside gene matches: 5. CDR1 is SGHVS, CDR2 FQNEAQ, per germline.

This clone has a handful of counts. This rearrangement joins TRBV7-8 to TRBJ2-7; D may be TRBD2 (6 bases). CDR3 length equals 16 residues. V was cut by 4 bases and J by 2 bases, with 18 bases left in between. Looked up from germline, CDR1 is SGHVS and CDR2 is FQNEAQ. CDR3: CASSWTRDSSTYEQYF. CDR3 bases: TGTGCCAGCAGCTGGACCCGGGACTCCAGTACCTACGAGCAGTACTTC.

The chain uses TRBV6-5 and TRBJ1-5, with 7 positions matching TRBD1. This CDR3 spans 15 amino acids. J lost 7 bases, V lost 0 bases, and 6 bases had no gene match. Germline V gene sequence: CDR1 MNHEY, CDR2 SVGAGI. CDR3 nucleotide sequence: TGTGCCAGCAGTTACTCTGGACAGGCTCAGCAGCCCCAGCATTTT. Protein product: CASSYSGQAQQPQHF.

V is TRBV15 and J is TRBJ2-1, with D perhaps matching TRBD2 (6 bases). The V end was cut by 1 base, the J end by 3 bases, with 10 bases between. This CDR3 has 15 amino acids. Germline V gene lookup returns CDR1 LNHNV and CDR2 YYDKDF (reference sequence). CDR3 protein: CATSRGGDLYNEQFF. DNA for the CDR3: TGTGCCACCAGCAGAGGCGGGGACCTCTACAATGAGCAGTTCTTC.

In DNA form, the CDR3 reads TGTGCCATCAGTGGGCGGGACTTTAGCTCCTACGAGCAGTACTTC. It yields the protein CAISGRDFSSYEQYF. The rearrangement joins TRBV10-3 to TRBJ2-7, with D possibly matching TRBD2 (6 bases). Looked up from germline, CDR1 is ENHRY and CDR2 is SYGVKD. Trimming left V 4 bases short and J 0 bases short, with 13 bases between. The CDR3 spans 15 residues.

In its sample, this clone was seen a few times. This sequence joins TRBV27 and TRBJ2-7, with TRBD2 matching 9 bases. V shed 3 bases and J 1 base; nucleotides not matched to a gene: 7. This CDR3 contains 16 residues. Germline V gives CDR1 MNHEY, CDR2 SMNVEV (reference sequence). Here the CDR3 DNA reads TGTGCCAGCAGTTTCCGGGGCCTAGCGGGATCCTACGAGCAGTACTTC. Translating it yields CASSFRGLAGSYEQYF.

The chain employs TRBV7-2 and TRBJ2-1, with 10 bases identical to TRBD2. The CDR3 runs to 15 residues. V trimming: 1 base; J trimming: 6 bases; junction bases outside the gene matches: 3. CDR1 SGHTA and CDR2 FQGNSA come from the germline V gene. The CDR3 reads CASSLGPSGSNEQFF. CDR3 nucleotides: TGTGCCAGCAGCTTAGGTCCTAGCGGGAGCAATGAGCAGTTCTTC.

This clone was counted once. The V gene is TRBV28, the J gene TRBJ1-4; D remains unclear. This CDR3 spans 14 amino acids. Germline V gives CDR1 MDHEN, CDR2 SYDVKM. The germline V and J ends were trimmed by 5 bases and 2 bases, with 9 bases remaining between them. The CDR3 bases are TGTGCCAGCAGTGTTGGGGAGACTAATGAAAAACTGTTTTTT. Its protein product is CASSVGETNEKLFF.

The CDR3 region is CASSAQTAGYNEQFF. The CDR3 DNA is TGTGCCAGCAGTGCTCAGACAGCTGGTTACAATGAGCAGTTCTTC. The chain carries TRBV27 and TRBJ2-1, with D possibly matching TRBD1 (5 bases). This CDR3 has 15 amino acids. The V gene lost 5 bases and the J gene lost 4 bases, with 15 bases spanning the gap. Germline V lookup: CDR1 MNHEY, CDR2 SMNVEV (reference sequence).

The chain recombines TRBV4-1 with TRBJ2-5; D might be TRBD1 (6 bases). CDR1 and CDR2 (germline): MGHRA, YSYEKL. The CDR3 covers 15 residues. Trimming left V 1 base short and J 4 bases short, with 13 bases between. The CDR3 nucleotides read TGCGCCAGCAGCCAAGGCTTAGGACAGCGAGAGACCCAGTACTTC. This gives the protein CASSQGLGQRETQYF.

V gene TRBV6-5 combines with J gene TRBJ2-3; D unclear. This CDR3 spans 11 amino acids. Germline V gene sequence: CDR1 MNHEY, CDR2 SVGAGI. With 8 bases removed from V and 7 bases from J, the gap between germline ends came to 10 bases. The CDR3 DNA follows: TGTGCCAGCTCTCAAGGGAATACGCAGTATTTT. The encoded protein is CASSQGNTQYF.

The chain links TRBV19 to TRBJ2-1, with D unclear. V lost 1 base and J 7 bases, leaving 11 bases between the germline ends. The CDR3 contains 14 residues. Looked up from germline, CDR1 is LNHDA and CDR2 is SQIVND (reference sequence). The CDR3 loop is CASSIVVQTNEQFF. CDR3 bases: TGTGCCAGTAGTATAGTAGTACAAACGAATGAGCAGTTCTTC.

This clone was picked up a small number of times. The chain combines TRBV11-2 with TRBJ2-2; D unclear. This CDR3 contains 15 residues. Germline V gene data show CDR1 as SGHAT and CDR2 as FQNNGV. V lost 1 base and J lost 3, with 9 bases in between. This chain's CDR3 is CASSLGRWDTGELFF. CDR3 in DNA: TGTGCCAGCAGCTTAGGACGATGGGACACCGGGGAGCTGTTTTTT.

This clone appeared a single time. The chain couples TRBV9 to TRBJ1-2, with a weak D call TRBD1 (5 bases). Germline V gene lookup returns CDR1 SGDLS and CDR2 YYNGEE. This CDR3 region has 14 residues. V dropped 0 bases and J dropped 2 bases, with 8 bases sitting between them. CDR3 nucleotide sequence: TGTGCCAGCAGCGTAGGTGGGGGAAACTATGGCTACACCTTC. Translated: CASSVGGGNYGYTF.

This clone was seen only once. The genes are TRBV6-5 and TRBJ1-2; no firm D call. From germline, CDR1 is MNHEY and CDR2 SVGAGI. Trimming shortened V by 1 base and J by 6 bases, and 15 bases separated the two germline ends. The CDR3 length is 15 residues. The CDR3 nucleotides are TGTGCCAGCAGTTACTACCGGAATGATGAGGATGGCTACACCTTC. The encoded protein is CASSYYRNDEDGYTF.

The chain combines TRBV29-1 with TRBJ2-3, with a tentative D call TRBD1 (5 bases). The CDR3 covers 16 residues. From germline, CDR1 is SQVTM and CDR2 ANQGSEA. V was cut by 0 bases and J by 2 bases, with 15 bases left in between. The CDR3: CSVEDRIQAVTDTQYF. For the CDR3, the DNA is TGCAGCGTTGAAGATCGGATACAGGCGGTCACAGATACGCAGTATTTT.

CDR3 sequence: CSVAGRDLETQYF. The DNA for the CDR3 is TGCAGCGTTGCTGGCAGGGATTTGGAGACCCAGTACTTC. The chain couples TRBV29-1 to TRBJ2-5; D is perhaps TRBD1 (5 bases). The V end lost 4 bases, the J end lost 5 bases, and 14 bases lay between the germline ends. CDR3 length: 13 amino acids. Looked up from germline, CDR1 is SQVTM and CDR2 is ANQGSEA.

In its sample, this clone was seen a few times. CDR3 bases: TGTGCCAGCAGGGGTTACGCGGGTGCCTCCTCCTACGAGCAGTACTTC. Protein product: CASRGYAGASSYEQYF. The V and J genes are TRBV27 and TRBJ2-7; D perhaps matches TRBD2 (5 bases). The germline V and J ends were trimmed by 6 bases and 0 bases, with 18 bases remaining between them. The CDR3 length is 16 residues. Germline lookup yields CDR1 MNHEY and CDR2 SMNVEV (reference sequence).

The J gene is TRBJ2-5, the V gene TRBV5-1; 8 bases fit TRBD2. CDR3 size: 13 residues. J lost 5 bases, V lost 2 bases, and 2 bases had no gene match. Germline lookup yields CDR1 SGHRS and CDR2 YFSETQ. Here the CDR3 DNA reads TGCGCCAGCAGCTTAGCGGGAGCGGAGACCCAGTACTTC. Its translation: CASSLAGAETQYF.

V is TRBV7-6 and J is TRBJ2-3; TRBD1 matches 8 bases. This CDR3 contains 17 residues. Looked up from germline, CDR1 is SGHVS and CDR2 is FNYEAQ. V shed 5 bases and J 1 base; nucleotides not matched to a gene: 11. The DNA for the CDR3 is TGTGCCAGCAGCGCCGACAGGGGAGAGTGGGGCACAGATACGCAGTATTTT. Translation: CASSADRGEWGTDTQYF.

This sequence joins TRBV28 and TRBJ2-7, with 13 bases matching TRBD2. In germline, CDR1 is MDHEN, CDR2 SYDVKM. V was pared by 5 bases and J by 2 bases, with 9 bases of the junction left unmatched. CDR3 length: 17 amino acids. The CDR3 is CASSIGTSGTATYEQYF. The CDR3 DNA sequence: TGTGCCAGCAGTATAGGGACTAGCGGGACTGCTACCTACGAGCAGTACTTC. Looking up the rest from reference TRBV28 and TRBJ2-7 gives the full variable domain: DVKVTQSSRYLVKRTGEKVFLECVQDMDHENMFWYRQDPGLGLRLIYFSYDVKMKEKGDIPEGYSVSREKKERFSLILESASTNQTSMYLCASSIGTSGTATYEQYFGPGTRLTVT.

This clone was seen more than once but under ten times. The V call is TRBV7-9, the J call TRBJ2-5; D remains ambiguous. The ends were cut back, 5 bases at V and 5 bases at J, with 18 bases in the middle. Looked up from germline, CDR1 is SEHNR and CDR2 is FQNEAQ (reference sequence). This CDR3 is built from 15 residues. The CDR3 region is CASSRHRDVVETQYF. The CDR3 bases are TGTGCCAGCAGCCGACATAGGGATGTTGTGGAGACCCAGTACTTC.

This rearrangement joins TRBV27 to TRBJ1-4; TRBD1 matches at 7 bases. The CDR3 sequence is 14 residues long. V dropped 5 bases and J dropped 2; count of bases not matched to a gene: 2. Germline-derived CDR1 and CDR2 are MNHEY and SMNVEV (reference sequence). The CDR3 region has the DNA TGTGCCAGCAGTCAGGGGGGGACTAATGAAAAACTGTTTTTT. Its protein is CASSQGGTNEKLFF.

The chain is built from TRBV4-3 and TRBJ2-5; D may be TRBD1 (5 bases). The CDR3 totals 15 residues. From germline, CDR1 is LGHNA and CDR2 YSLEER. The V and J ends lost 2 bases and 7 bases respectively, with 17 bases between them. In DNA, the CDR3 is TGCGCCAGCAGCCAAAGCGACACTCGCCAGGGGACCCAGTACTTC. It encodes CASSQSDTRQGTQYF.

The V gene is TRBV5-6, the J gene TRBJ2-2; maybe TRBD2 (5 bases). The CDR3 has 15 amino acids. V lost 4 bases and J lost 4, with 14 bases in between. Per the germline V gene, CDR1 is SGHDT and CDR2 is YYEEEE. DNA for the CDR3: TGTGCCAGCAGCGGAACGCGGGCCTTCACCGGGGAGCTGTTTTTT. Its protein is CASSGTRAFTGELFF.